The clone carrying this T cell receptor (beta chain) was picked up a small number of times. This sample is part of a study of T-cell reconstitution after alpha-beta-depleted transplantation in children. The V gene end was trimmed by 10 bases and the J gene end by 1 base; junction bases not matched to a gene: 4. The germline V gene encodes CDR1 SGHTA and CDR2 FQGTGA. This CDR3 contains 13 residues. A library of TCRbeta sequences, prepared with unique molecular identifiers, was generated. TCRdb independently ran MiXCR on the PCR reads; one entry per CDR3 protein. The top ten clones hold less than 5% of a sample with about 610,000 distinct CDR3 sequences, roughly a tenth of them seen once.

The sample consisted of PBMCs from the stem cell graft donor, taken from the stem cell graft. This sequence was found in a human donor who donated a stem cell graft to a child with acute myeloid leukemia. The rearrangement links TRBV7-3 to TRBJ2-1; 7 nucleotides align to TRBD2. The CDR3 loop reads CATGLGSYNEQFF. The DNA of the CDR3 is TGTGCCACCGGACTAGGGTCCTACAATGAGCAGTTCTTC.